This TCR beta chain derives from a study of T-cell reconstitution after alpha-beta-depleted transplantation in children. Researchers prepared the TCRbeta library using unique molecular identifiers, the study reports. TCRdb analysed the PCR reads with MiXCR anew, one entry per CDR3 protein. The sample consists of approximately 210,000 distinct CDR3 sequences, approximately 17% of them appearing once. CDR3 length: 18 residues. The germline V gene has CDR1 SQVTM and CDR2 ANQGSEA. The V gene end was trimmed by 1 base and the J gene end by 6 bases; junction bases not matched to a gene: 16. Study-wide findings and caveats: From surviving recipient T cells and thymic progenitors came the high day-60 TCRbeta diversity observed in some patients. Newly generated T cells supplied most T-cell counts and diversity one year post-transplant. Expanded clones from the graft, numbering several hundred, reportedly supplied alpha-beta T cells about two months after transplant.

This clonotype was picked up a small number of times. What it binds is unknown. Here the sequenced sample was PBMCs, mostly from graft donor cells, taken 360 days after TCRalphabeta/CD19-depleted stem cell transplant. This sequence joins TRBV29-1 and TRBJ2-1; 9 bases fit TRBD1. This TCR came from a male patient aged 2 to 10 who had a stem cell transplant for acute lymphoblastic leukemia, so the T cells may come from the graft donor. CDR3 sequence reads: CSVEGGKTGTGSRNEQFF. CDR3 DNA sequence: TGCAGCGTTGAAGGTGGAAAAACCGGGACAGGGAGTCGCAATGAGCAGTTCTTC.